The TCR beta chain under discussion was sequenced for a study of blood T cell repertoires in COVID-19. Data came from immunoSEQ multiplex PCR; TCRdb stores just in-frame clones and leaves some out. The sample lists some 130,000 clones; around 80% were seen once. Germline V gene sequence: CDR1 MNHEY, CDR2 SMNVEV (reference sequence). The CDR3 loop spans 14 amino acids. V was pared by 4 bases and J by 7 bases, with 16 bases between. The V call is TRBV27, the J call TRBJ1-2; D gene uncertain. The sequence derives from a man in his sixties who had recovered from COVID-19. The sequenced sample was peripheral blood. The CDR3 region has the DNA TGTGCCAGCAGTTCTCCGAGGTCAAGGAGTGGCTACACCTTC. Its translation is CASSSPRSRSGYTF.